The 5 T cell receptor beta chains below were found in one sample sequenced in a study of T cell responses to AZD1222 COVID-19 vaccine. Profiled with immunoSEQ multiplex PCR; TCRdb holds only in-frame clones, not every one. The sample lists 150,000 or so clones; 85% to 95% were seen once. The sample consisted of peripheral blood, taken 28 days after the second AZD1222 dose. Every receptor here comes from an adult who received the AZD1222 COVID-19 vaccine.

The CDR3 DNA sequence: TGTGCCAGCAGTTTAAGGGGTAGACACGAGCAGTACTTC. Its protein product is CASSLRGRHEQYF. The rearrangement uses TRBV28 and TRBJ2-7; D may be TRBD1 (5 bases). The ends were cut back, 2 bases at V and 5 bases at J, with 10 bases in the middle. CDR3 length: 13 residues. The V gene's germline CDR1 is MDHEN and CDR2 SYDVKM.

The rearrangement uses TRBV2 and TRBJ1-3; D uncertain. The CDR3 totals 15 residues. From germline, CDR1 is SNHLY and CDR2 FYNNEI. Trimming left V 4 bases short and J 3 bases short, with 13 bases between. CDR3 DNA: TGTGCCAGCAGTGTCTATGTCGGTGGTGGAAACACCATATATTTT. Translation: CASSVYVGGGNTIYF.

With regard to this clone: One end of the junction does not line up with germline, which may come from a read error. As DNA, the CDR3 is TGTGCAAGTAGGGCTAGCGGAACCTACGAGCAGTACTTC. Amino acids: CASRASGTYEQYF. This chain joins TRBV19 and TRBJ2-7; the match to TRBD2 covers 7 bases. The CDR3 runs to 13 residues. Germline CDR1 and CDR2: LNHDA and SQIVND (reference sequence).

Here the CDR3 reads CASSEEGQGYGYGYTF. The DNA of the CDR3 is TGTGCCAGCAGTGAAGAGGGGCAGGGCTATGGGTATGGCTACACCTTC. The chain couples TRBV6-1 to TRBJ1-2; the D gene is possibly TRBD1 (5 bases). The CDR3 length is 16 residues. CDR1 MNHNS and CDR2 SASEGT come from the germline V gene. V lost 1 base, J lost 5 bases, and 17 bases lay in between.

Here the CDR3 DNA reads TGTGCCAGTAGTATGGGACAGGGGGCTTATGAAGCTTTCTTT. Translating it yields CASSMGQGAYEAFF. The chain carries TRBV19 and TRBJ1-1; TRBD1 matches 12 bases. The CDR3 loop spans 14 amino acids. CDR1 LNHDA and CDR2 SQIVND come from the germline V gene (reference sequence). J lost 7 bases, V lost 3 bases, and 3 bases had no gene match.